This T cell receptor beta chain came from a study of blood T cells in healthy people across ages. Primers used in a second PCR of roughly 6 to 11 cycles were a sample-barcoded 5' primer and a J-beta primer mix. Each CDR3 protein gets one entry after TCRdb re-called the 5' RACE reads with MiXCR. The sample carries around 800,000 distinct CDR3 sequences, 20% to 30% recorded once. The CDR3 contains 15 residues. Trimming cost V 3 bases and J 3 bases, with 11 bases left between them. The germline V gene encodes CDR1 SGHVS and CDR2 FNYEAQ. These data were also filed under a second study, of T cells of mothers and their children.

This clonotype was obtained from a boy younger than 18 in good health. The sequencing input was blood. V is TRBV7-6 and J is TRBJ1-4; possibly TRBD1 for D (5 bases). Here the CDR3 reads CASSFNQGSNEKLFF. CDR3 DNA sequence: TGTGCCAGCAGCTTCAACCAGGGCTCTAATGAAAAACTGTTTTTT. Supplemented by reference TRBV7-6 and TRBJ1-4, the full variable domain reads GAGVSQSPRYKVTKRGQDVALRCDPISGHVSLYWYRQALGQGPEFLTYFNYEAQQDKSGLPNDRFSAERPEGSISTLTIQRTEQRDSAMYRCASSFNQGSNEKLFFGSGTQLSVL.